The 24 T cell receptor beta chains below were found in one sample sequenced in a study of blood T cell repertoires in COVID-19 (dated by TCRdb to about 2020). The method was the immunoSEQ multiplex PCR assay. The immuneACCESS repertoire file appears here via TCRdb, limited to in-frame rearrangements. These files lack a portion of the clones; in checked studies, under half of the deficit traces to unresolved V genes, and the cause of the others is not known. This sample holds about 180,000 clones; approximately 85% were observed only once. The ten largest clonotypes hold approximately 9.4% of the sample. The sequenced sample was peripheral blood. These receptors all stem from a woman older than 75 with acute or convalescent COVID-19.

This chain connects TRBV24-1 to TRBJ2-3; TRBD1 aligns across 10 bases. J was trimmed by 4 bases and V by 1 base; bases with no gene match: 1. The CDR3 is 15 residues long. Per the germline V gene, CDR1 is KGHDR and CDR2 is SFDVKD. CDR3 protein: CATSDFGQGADTQYF. The CDR3 nucleotides are TGTGCCACCAGTGATTTTGGACAGGGGGCAGATACGCAGTATTTT.

There are a few counts of this clone. V is TRBV2 and J is TRBJ1-5; 9 bases are shared with TRBD1. Trimming at V came to 6 bases and at J to 5 bases, leaving 8 bases not matched to a gene. Germline values: CDR1 SNHLY, CDR2 FYNNEI. The CDR3 extends over 15 amino acids. CDR3 sequence reads: CASRSWDRDDQPQHF. CDR3 nucleotides: TGTGCCAGCAGAAGCTGGGACAGGGACGATCAGCCCCAGCATTTT.

The chain has TRBV9 and TRBJ1-2, with 9 bases fitting TRBD1. The CDR3 totals 14 residues. The germline V gene encodes CDR1 SGDLS and CDR2 YYNGEE. V shed 4 bases, J shed 3 bases, and the junction held 4 bases outside the gene matches. The CDR3 sequence: CASSPRQGDYGYTF. For the CDR3, the DNA is TGTGCCAGCAGCCCAAGACAGGGGGACTATGGCTACACCTTC. Full variable domain (rest looked up from reference TRBV9 and TRBJ1-2): DSGVTQTPKHLITATGQRVTLRCSPRSGDLSVYWYQQSLDQGLQFLIQYYNGEERAKGNILERFSAQQFPDLHSELNLSSLELGDSALYFCASSPRQGDYGYTFGSGTRLTVV.

The chain carries TRBV9 and TRBJ2-1, with 7 nucleotides matching TRBD1. Looked up from germline, CDR1 is SGDLS and CDR2 is YYNGEE. The CDR3 is 16 residues long. The V segment lost 2 bases and the J segment 4 bases; nucleotides outside the gene matches: 9. DNA for the CDR3: TGTGCCAGCAGCGTCGGTGCCGGGACAGTATACAATGAGCAGTTCTTC. Encoded protein: CASSVGAGTVYNEQFF.

This clone was found a few times. The CDR3 loop reads CASSSQGSVIISPLHF. CDR3 nucleotide sequence: TGTGCCAGCAGCTCCCAGGGGAGCGTTATTATTTCACCCCTCCACTTT. This chain joins TRBV7-2 and TRBJ1-6; the D gene is possibly TRBD1 (6 bases). V was shortened by 4 bases and J by 9 bases, with 19 bases between the two germline ends. CDR3 length: 16 residues. Germline CDR1 and CDR2: SGHTA and FQGNSA.

The chain is built from TRBV29-1 and TRBJ2-3, with unresolved D. Germline CDR1 and CDR2: SQVTM and ANQGSEA. The length of the CDR3 is 12 residues. V lost 7 bases and J lost 1, with 9 bases in between. In nucleotides, the CDR3 is TGCAGCGCTGCCCGGGGCACAGATACGCAGTATTTT. Its protein is CSAARGTDTQYF.

This chain connects TRBV16 to TRBJ2-3; TRBD2 agrees at 8 bases. The germline CDR1 and CDR2 sequences are KGHSY and FQNENV. The V and J ends lost 2 bases and 5 bases, in that order; junction bases with no gene match: 12. The CDR3 runs 17 residues. CDR3 sequence (DNA): TGTGCCAGCAGCCAAAACGGACGGGGGGGCACACGAGATACGCAGTATTTT. Its translation is CASSQNGRGGTRDTQYF.

The CDR3 sequence is CASSRDREVYGYTF. The CDR3 coding sequence is TGTGCCAGCAGCCGGGACAGGGAGGTCTATGGCTACACCTTC. The chain recombines TRBV6-5 with TRBJ1-2; 9 bases are a match to TRBD1. In germline, CDR1 is MNHEY, CDR2 SVGAGI. Trimming at V came to 6 bases and at J to 4 bases, leaving 6 bases not matched to a gene. The CDR3 runs 14 residues.

This clone occurred once. The V and J genes are TRBV25-1 and TRBJ2-7; TRBD2 might be the D (6 bases). The CDR3 is 11 amino acids. Germline V gene data show CDR1 as MGHDK and CDR2 as SYGVNS. V shed 5 bases and J shed 6 bases, with 8 bases lying between them. CDR3 nucleotides: TGTGCCAGCAGTTGGAGGGGCGAGCAGTACTTC. This codes for CASSWRGEQYF.

The table lists this clone with a count of one. The V gene is TRBV13, the J gene TRBJ1-2; 8 positions match TRBD1. CDR1 and CDR2 from the germline V gene are PRHDT and FYEKMQ (reference sequence). V shed 3 bases and J 7 bases; nucleotides not matched to a gene: 1. The CDR3 spans 12 residues. The CDR3 nucleotides are TGTGCCAGCAGCTTGGACAGGGTTGGCTACACCTTC. Its translation: CASSLDRVGYTF.

The chain combines TRBV19 with TRBJ2-1; possibly TRBD2 for D (6 bases). Trimming left V 3 bases short and J 15 bases short, with 15 bases between. The CDR3 consists of 12 residues. The germline V gene encodes CDR1 LNHDA and CDR2 SQIVND (reference sequence). Written as DNA, the CDR3 is TGTGCCAGTAGTATCGCAGGAGGGCATACGTTCTTC. It encodes CASSIAGGHTFF.

The chain uses TRBV5-5 and TRBJ2-1, with TRBD1 matching 11 bases. The V gene end was trimmed by 3 bases and the J gene end by 7 bases; junction bases not matched to a gene: 3. CDR3 length: 14 amino acids. The germline V gene encodes CDR1 SGHKS and CDR2 YYEKEE (reference sequence). The CDR3 bases are TGTGCCAGCAGCTCTGGGACAGGGGGGAATGAGCAGTTCTTC. Translation: CASSSGTGGNEQFF.

This sequence joins TRBV6-6 and TRBJ1-6; 7 bases map to TRBD1. The junction had 14 bases not matched to a gene; V was cut back by 7 bases and J by 11 bases. This CDR3 is 15 amino acids long. The germline V gene has CDR1 MNHNY and CDR2 SVGAGI (reference sequence). The CDR3 here is CASTLRDRPITPLHF. The CDR3 DNA sequence: TGTGCCAGCACCCTCCGGGACAGACCTATTACACCCCTCCACTTT.

This rearrangement joins TRBV11-2 to TRBJ2-2; TRBD1 matches at 8 bases. Losses at the gene ends were 3 bases for V and 3 bases for J; bases not matched to a gene: 3. Germline assignment: CDR1 SGHAT and CDR2 FQNNGV. The CDR3 consists of 15 residues. The chain's CDR3 is CASSLDRVDTGELFF. CDR3 DNA sequence: TGTGCCAGCAGCTTGGACAGGGTCGACACCGGGGAGCTGTTTTTT. Together with reference TRBV11-2 and TRBJ2-2, the CDR3 gives the full variable domain: EAGVAQSPRYKIIEKRQSVAFWCNPISGHATLYWYQQILGQGPKLLIQFQNNGVVDDSQLPKDRFSAERLKGVDSTLKIQPAKLEDSAVYLCASSLDRVDTGELFFGEGSRLTVL.

This sequence joins TRBV6-1 and TRBJ1-5; the D is unclear. Germline V gene sequence: CDR1 MNHNS, CDR2 SASEGT. V was cut by 3 bases and J by 9 bases, with 9 bases left in between. The CDR3 has 12 amino acids. CDR3 DNA: TGTGCCAGCAGTGATTCACTTTTGCCCCAGCATTTT. This sequence encodes CASSDSLLPQHF.

This sequence joins TRBV5-1 and TRBJ2-5; weak D call: TRBD1 (6 bases). V shed 4 bases and J shed 5 bases, with 12 bases lying between them. CDR3 length: 13 amino acids. Per the germline V gene, CDR1 is SGHRS and CDR2 is YFSETQ. The CDR3 sequence is CASSLNTGETQYF. The CDR3 DNA reads as TGCGCCAGCAGCCTGAATACAGGGGAGACCCAGTACTTC. Complete variable domain (other parts from reference TRBV5-1 and TRBJ2-5): KAGVTQTPRYLIKTRGQQVTLSCSPISGHRSVSWYQQTPGQGLQFLFEYFSETQRNKGNFPGRFSGRQFSNSRSEMNVSTLELGDSALYLCASSLNTGETQYFGPGTRLLVL.

The gene calls are TRBV3-1 (or the pseudogene TRBV3-2) and TRBJ1-4, with TRBD1 matching over 9 bases. V lost 3 bases and J lost 8; bases outside the gene matches: 7. CDR1 is LGHDT and CDR2 is YNNKEL in the germline V gene (reference sequence). The CDR3 consists of 15 residues. CDR3 protein: CASSQRTGVGEKLFF. DNA of the CDR3: TGTGCCAGCAGCCAGCGGACAGGGGTAGGGGAAAAACTGTTTTTT.

The rearrangement links TRBV18 to TRBJ2-7, with D unresolved. The germline V and J ends were trimmed by 3 bases and 0 bases, with 12 bases remaining between them. Germline V gene lookup returns CDR1 KGHSH and CDR2 LQKENI. CDR3 length: 15 amino acids. The CDR3, as DNA: TGTGCCAGCTCACCTGTAGCAGAGACCTCCTACGAGCAGTACTTC. This sequence encodes CASSPVAETSYEQYF.

This clone was seen just once. This chain joins TRBV29-1 and TRBJ1-1; D possibly corresponds to TRBD1 (5 bases). The CDR3 has 14 residues. Trimming took off 4 bases at V and 1 base at J, with 13 bases between the two ends. Germline CDR1 SQVTM, CDR2 ANQGSEA. The CDR3 loop is CSVGGRRGNTEAFF. The CDR3, as DNA: TGCAGCGTTGGGGGTCGGAGGGGGAACACTGAAGCTTTCTTT.

The genes are TRBV18 and TRBJ1-1; D remains ambiguous. The germline V gene encodes CDR1 KGHSH and CDR2 LQKENI. The V end was cut by 0 bases, the J end by 5 bases, with 16 bases between. The CDR3 covers 16 residues. CDR3 coding DNA: TGTGCCAGCTCACCACCGCTGAACAGCCCGGGGACTGAAGCTTTCTTT. It is translated as CASSPPLNSPGTEAFF. The full variable domain, with the rest looked up from reference TRBV18 and TRBJ1-1, is NAGVMQNPRHLVRRRGQEARLRCSPMKGHSHVYWYRQLPEEGLKFMVYLQKENIIDESGMPKERFSAEFPKEGPSILRIQQVVRGDSAAYFCASSPPLNSPGTEAFFGQGTRLTVV.

This CDR3 is CASSPRASGSSYNEQFF. CDR3 nucleotides: TGTGCCAGCTCACCACGGGCCAGCGGGAGCTCCTACAATGAGCAGTTCTTC. This chain connects TRBV18 to TRBJ2-1; TRBD2 matches 8 bases. This CDR3 has 17 amino acids. Trimming at V came to 1 base and at J to 0 bases, leaving 5 bases not matched to a gene. CDR1 is KGHSH, CDR2 LQKENI, per germline.

This rearrangement joins TRBV5-1 to TRBJ1-3, with 7 bases lining up with TRBD1. This CDR3 comprises 18 residues. Unmatched junction bases numbered 10, after V lost 1 base and J lost 0 bases. Germline assignment: CDR1 SGHRS and CDR2 YFSETQ. The CDR3 nucleotides are TGCGCCAGCAGCTTGAGACCATCGGGACAGAGCTCTGGAAACACCATATATTTT. Translation: CASSLRPSGQSSGNTIYF.

The chain combines TRBV9 with TRBJ1-1, with D possibly TRBD1 on 5 matching bases. The germline V gene encodes CDR1 SGDLS and CDR2 YYNGEE. The CDR3 totals 13 residues. V lost 1 base and J 9 bases, leaving 13 bases between the germline ends. The CDR3 region is CASSVLPGNQAFF. The CDR3 DNA is TGTGCCAGCAGCGTACTGCCAGGGAACCAAGCTTTCTTT.

This clone was picked up a small number of times. The rearrangement joins TRBV27 to TRBJ1-1; TRBD1 agrees at 10 bases. CDR1 is MNHEY and CDR2 is SMNVEV in the germline V gene (reference sequence). The CDR3 is 13 amino acids. V was clipped by 6 bases and J by 10 bases; unmatched bases: 8. The CDR3 protein is CASSWDRGERAFF. CDR3 DNA: TGTGCCAGCAGCTGGGACAGGGGTGAGAGAGCTTTCTTT.